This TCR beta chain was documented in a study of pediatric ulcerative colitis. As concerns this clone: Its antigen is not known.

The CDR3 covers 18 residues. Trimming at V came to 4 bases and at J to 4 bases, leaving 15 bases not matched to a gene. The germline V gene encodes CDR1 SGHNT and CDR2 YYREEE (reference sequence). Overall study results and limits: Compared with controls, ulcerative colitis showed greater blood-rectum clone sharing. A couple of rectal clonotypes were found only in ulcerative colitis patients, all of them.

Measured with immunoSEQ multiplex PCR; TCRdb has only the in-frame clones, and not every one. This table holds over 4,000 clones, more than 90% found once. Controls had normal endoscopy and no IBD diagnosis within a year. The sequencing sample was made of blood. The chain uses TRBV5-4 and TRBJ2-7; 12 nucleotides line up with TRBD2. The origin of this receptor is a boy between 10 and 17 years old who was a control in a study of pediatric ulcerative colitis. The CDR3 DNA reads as TGTGCCAGCAGCCCTGGACTAGCGGGAAGTCGAGATACGTACGAGCAGTACTTC. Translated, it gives CASSPGLAGSRDTYEQYF. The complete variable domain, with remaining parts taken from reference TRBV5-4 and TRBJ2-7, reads ETGVTQSPTHLIKTRGQQVTLRCSSQSGHNTVSWYQQALGQGPQFIFQYYREEENGRGNFPPRFSGLQFPNYSSELNVNALELDDSALYLCASSPGLAGSRDTYEQYFGPGTRLTVT.